This T cell receptor (beta chain) stems from a study of cytotoxic CD8 clonotypes in ibrutinib-treated CLL. Broader study findings: There were differences in sampling times between sustained-remission and progressing patients. Clonality showed a rise at ibrutinib response that reversed toward baseline at progression.

Trimming removed 5 bases from V and 4 bases from J; junction bases left unmatched: 2. CDR1 is WNHNN, CDR2 SYGVQD, per germline (reference sequence). The CDR3 is 12 amino acids. Target depth was 1 in 200,000 to 1 in 1 million T cells, about 10x per clonotype. Profiled with immunoSEQ multiplex PCR; TCRdb holds only in-frame clones, not every one. The sample carries 150,000 or so clones, around three quarters recorded once. Comments on this clone: Its antigen is still unknown.

As input for TCR beta libraries, about 1.9 micrograms of genomic DNA came from cryopreserved PBMCs. The sample consisted of PBMCs, taken after 12 months of ibrutinib treatment. The J gene is TRBJ2-7, the V gene TRBV10-1; 7 bases align to TRBD1. This receptor was taken from a human donor with chronic lymphocytic leukemia. The CDR3 region is CASSNRGYEQYF. DNA for the CDR3: TGCGCCAGCAGTAACAGGGGTTACGAGCAGTACTTC.